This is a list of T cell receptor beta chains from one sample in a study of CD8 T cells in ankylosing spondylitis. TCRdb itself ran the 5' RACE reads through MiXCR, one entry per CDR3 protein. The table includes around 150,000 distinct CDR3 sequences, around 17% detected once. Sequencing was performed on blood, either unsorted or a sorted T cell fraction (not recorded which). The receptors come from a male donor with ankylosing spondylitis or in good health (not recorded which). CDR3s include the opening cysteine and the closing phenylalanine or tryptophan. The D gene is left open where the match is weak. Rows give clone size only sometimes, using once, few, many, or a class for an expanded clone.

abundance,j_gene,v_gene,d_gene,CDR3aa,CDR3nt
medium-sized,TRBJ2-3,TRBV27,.,CASSLSTGYTDTQYF,TGTGCCAGCAGTTTATCGACAGGATACACAGATACGCAGTATTTT
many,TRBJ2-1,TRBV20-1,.,CSANSGVSPYNEQFF,TGCAGTGCTAACTCGGGAGTGAGCCCCTACAATGAGCAGTTCTTC
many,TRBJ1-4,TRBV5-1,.,CASSPGRANEKLFF,TGCGCCAGCAGCCCGGGACGAGCTAATGAAAAACTGTTTTTT
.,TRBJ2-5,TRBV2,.,CASSDRAETQYF,TGTGCCAGCAGTGACAGGGCAGAGACCCAGTACTTC
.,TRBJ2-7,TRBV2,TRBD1,CASTGGRGHYEQYF,TGTGCCAGCACGGGCGGCAGGGGGCACTACGAGCAGTACTTC
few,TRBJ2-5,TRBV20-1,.,CSAFDGQGETQYF,TGCAGTGCATTCGACGGGCAGGGGGAGACCCAGTACTTC
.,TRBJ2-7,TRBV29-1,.,CSVRTSGTPDWTYEQYF,TGCAGCGTCCGGACCTCTGGGACACCGGACTGGACCTACGAGCAGTACTTC
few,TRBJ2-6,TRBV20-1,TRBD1,CSARSGTGRSLSGANVLTF,TGCAGTGCTAGGTCCGGGACAGGGAGGAGCCTCTCTGGGGCCAACGTCCTGACTTTC
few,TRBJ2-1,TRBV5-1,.,CASSFVQSSYNEQFF,TGCGCCAGCAGCTTCGTTCAGAGCTCCTACAATGAGCAGTTCTTC
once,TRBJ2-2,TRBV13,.,CASSDDAGELFF,TGTGCCAGCAGCGACGACGCCGGGGAGCTGTTTTTT
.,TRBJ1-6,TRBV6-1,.,CASSDGSPLHF,TGTGCCAGCAGTGACGGTTCACCCCTCCACTTT
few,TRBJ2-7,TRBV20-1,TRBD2,CSAPKINPGLDVGEQYF,TGCAGTGCTCCGAAAATTAATCCGGGACTAGATGTTGGCGAGCAGTACTTC
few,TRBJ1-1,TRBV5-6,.,CASSWQGSNTEAFF,TGTGCCAGCAGCTGGCAGGGATCCAACACTGAAGCTTTCTTT
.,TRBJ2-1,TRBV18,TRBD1,CASSPTEGTGGSYNEQFF,TGTGCCAGCTCACCGACGGAAGGGACAGGGGGCTCGTACAATGAGCAGTTCTTC
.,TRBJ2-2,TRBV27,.,CASSPSITGELFF,TGTGCCAGCAGTCCCAGTATAACCGGGGAGCTGTTTTTT
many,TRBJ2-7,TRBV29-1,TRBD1,CSVEAGQVVDEQYF,TGCAGCGTTGAAGCGGGACAGGTAGTGGACGAGCAGTACTTC
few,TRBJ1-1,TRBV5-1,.,CASRLGTLNPEAFF,TGCGCCAGCAGACTCGGGACCCTGAACCCTGAAGCTTTCTTT
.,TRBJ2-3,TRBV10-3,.,CAISETTKTDTQYF,TGTGCCATCAGTGAGACGACCAAGACAGATACGCAGTATTTT
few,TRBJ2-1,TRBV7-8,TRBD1,CASSSRDRVPSSHYNEQFF,TGTGCCAGCAGCTCCCGGGACAGGGTTCCCTCCTCTCACTACAATGAGCAGTTCTTC
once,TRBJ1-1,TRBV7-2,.,CASSPRPNTGAFF,TGTGCCAGCAGCCCCCGTCCGAACACTGGAGCTTTCTTT
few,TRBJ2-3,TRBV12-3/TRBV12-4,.,CASNVAVGTDTQYF,TGTGCCAGCAACGTAGCGGTCGGCACAGATACGCAGTATTTT
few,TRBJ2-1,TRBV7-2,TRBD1,CASSLVGTGSYNEQFF,TGTGCCAGCAGCTTAGTAGGGACAGGGTCCTACAATGAGCAGTTCTTC
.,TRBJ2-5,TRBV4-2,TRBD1,CASSQDLSTGGKTQYF,TGTGCCAGCAGCCAAGATCTCTCGACAGGGGGAAAGACCCAGTACTTC
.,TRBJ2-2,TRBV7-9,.,CASMGSGELFF,TGTGCCAGCATGGGGTCCGGGGAGCTGTTTTTT
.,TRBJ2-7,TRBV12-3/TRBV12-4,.,CASSWGGDYEQYF,TGTGCCAGCAGTTGGGGCGGGGACTACGAGCAGTACTTC
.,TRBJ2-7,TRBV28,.,CASSFDTGLYEQYF,TGTGCCAGCAGTTTCGACACCGGCCTCTACGAGCAGTACTTC
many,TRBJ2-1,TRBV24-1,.,CATSESRDPRTNNEQFF,TGTGCCACCAGTGAAAGCCGGGACCCCCGTACCAACAATGAGCAGTTCTTC
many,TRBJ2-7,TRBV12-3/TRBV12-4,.,CASSSDPGSYEQYF,TGTGCCAGCAGTAGCGACCCCGGGTCCTACGAGCAGTACTTC
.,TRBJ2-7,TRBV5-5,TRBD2,CATSRGQLAGAYEQYF,TGTGCCACCAGCAGAGGTCAACTAGCGGGAGCCTACGAGCAGTACTTC
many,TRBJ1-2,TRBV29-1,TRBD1,CSVDRVQRGYTF,TGCAGCGTAGACAGGGTGCAGAGGGGCTACACCTTC
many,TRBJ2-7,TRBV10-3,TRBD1,CAISEGTGYEQYF,TGTGCCATCAGTGAAGGGACAGGCTACGAGCAGTACTTC
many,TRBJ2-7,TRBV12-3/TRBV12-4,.,CASSFTGREQYF,TGTGCCAGCAGTTTCACAGGGAGGGAGCAGTACTTC
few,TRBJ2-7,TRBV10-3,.,CAISESDGAYEQYF,TGTGCCATCAGTGAGTCGGACGGAGCCTACGAGCAGTACTTC